This T cell receptor (beta chain) was documented in a study of shared clonotypes between healthy human individuals. About the research overall: CD4 naive and CD4 memory each took three plates per donor, while CD8 naive took two and CD8 memory one.

Every subset's genomic DNA went evenly onto several immunoSEQ plates. The data were produced by immunoSEQ multiplex PCR, yet TCRdb's version contains in-frame clones alone and is incomplete. The data show about a million clones, roughly 75% seen once. This clone was seen a handful of times. As yet, its antigen is unknown. Study-level points and caveats: Estimated clonotype richness was generally higher in naive than memory subsets. It was the non-shared clonotypes that had lower generation probabilities than clonotypes shared by all four donors.

Sequencing input: memory CD4+ T cells sorted from blood. Subset specified: CD45RA-negative fraction. This sequence was found in a man between 18 and 29 years old in good health.

The CDR3 DNA reads as TGTGCCAGCAGCTTCGGAGGGTACGGCAATCAGCCCCAGCATTTT. It is translated as CASSFGGYGNQPQHF. The chain is built from TRBV5-5 and TRBJ1-5, with D hard to call. This CDR3 region has 15 residues. CDR1 is SGHKS and CDR2 is YYEKEE in the germline V gene (reference sequence). Trimming pared 2 bases from V and 2 bases from J, leaving 11 bases between.